The next 26 T cell receptor beta chains were all read from a single sample in a study of preoperative IRX-2 immunotherapy in early breast cancer. As to treatment: preoperative locoregional IRX-2 cytokine immunotherapy. Clones were sequenced by immunoSEQ multiplex PCR, and TCRdb holds only the in-frame ones, with some missing. Of 24,000 or so clones listed, approximately 90% are singletons. The sequencing used tumor tissue, collected after IRX-2 immunotherapy. All receptors derive from a human donor with breast cancer.

The chain couples TRBV27 to TRBJ1-5, with a possible D match to TRBD1 (6 bases). V shed 3 bases and J shed 0 bases, with 18 bases lying between them. This CDR3 region has 18 residues. CDR1 and CDR2 (germline): MNHEY, SMNVEV (reference sequence). CDR3 sequence reads: CASSFSGGDWISNQPQHF. As DNA, the CDR3 is TGTGCCAGCAGTTTCTCCGGGGGCGATTGGATTAGCAATCAGCCCCAGCATTTT.

This clone was counted a single time. V usage is TRBV15 and J usage is TRBJ2-3; 14 bases are a match to TRBD2. Germline trimming cut 3 bases from V and 0 bases from J; bases unmatched to any gene: 11. This CDR3 comprises 20 residues. Germline assignment: CDR1 LNHNV and CDR2 YYDKDF (reference sequence). The CDR3 sequence is CATSRGGLAGATTSTDTQYF. The CDR3 coding sequence is TGTGCCACCAGCAGGGGGGGACTAGCGGGGGCGACTACTAGCACAGATACGCAGTATTTT.

This sequence joins TRBV29-1 and TRBJ2-3; TRBD2 might be the D (5 bases). The CDR3 has 12 residues. Germline CDR1 is SQVTM and CDR2 is ANQGSEA. The germline V and J ends were trimmed by 1 base and 7 bases, with 9 bases remaining between them. The CDR3 region is CSVEAETNTQYF. As DNA, the CDR3 is TGCAGCGTTGAAGCGGAGACTAATACGCAGTATTTT.

CDR3 in amino acids: CASSLSGVASGNTIYF. The CDR3 coding sequence is TGTGCCAGCAGCCTATCAGGGGTGGCCTCTGGAAACACCATATATTTT. This rearrangement joins TRBV9 to TRBJ1-3; TRBD1 is a possible D gene (6 bases). V was cut by 4 bases and J by 0 bases, with 14 bases left in between. This CDR3 has 16 amino acids. Germline-derived CDR1 and CDR2 are SGDLS and YYNGEE.

In its sample, this clone was seen a few times. The V gene is TRBV7-9, the J gene TRBJ2-1, with D perhaps assigned TRBD1 or TRBD2 (6 bases each). The V gene lost 5 bases and the J gene lost 11 bases, with 10 bases spanning the gap. Germline-derived CDR1 and CDR2 are SEHNR and FQNEAQ (reference sequence). This CDR3 has 11 residues. CDR3 region: CASSRGLQQFF. The CDR3 DNA reads as TGTGCCAGCAGCCGGGGGCTTCAGCAGTTCTTC.

This chain links TRBV11-2 with TRBJ1-2, with 7 bases matching TRBD1. CDR3 length equals 13 residues. V lost 5 bases to trimming and J lost 5 bases; unmatched junction nucleotides: 5. Germline CDR1 SGHAT, CDR2 FQNNGV. CDR3 bases: TGTGCCAGCAGCCCTGGACAGGCTTATGGCTACACCTTC. This encodes CASSPGQAYGYTF.

The gene calls are TRBV5-1 and TRBJ1-2, with TRBD1 identical over 7 bases. Germline V lookup: CDR1 SGHRS, CDR2 YFSETQ. V was clipped by 0 bases and J by 2 bases; unmatched bases: 4. The length of the CDR3 is 15 residues. The CDR3 protein is CASSLDGTDNYGYTF. The DNA of the CDR3 is TGCGCCAGCAGCTTGGATGGGACAGACAACTATGGCTACACCTTC.

This chain uses TRBV19 with TRBJ1-1; D perhaps matches TRBD1 (5 bases). Germline CDR1 and CDR2: LNHDA and SQIVND (reference sequence). The V and J ends lost 5 bases and 0 bases respectively, with 13 bases between them. The CDR3 runs to 15 residues. DNA of the CDR3: TGTGCCAGTAGTCTTCGCAGGGAAGTGAACACTGAAGCTTTCTTT. Protein: CASSLRREVNTEAFF. Full variable domain (missing parts from reference TRBV19 and TRBJ1-1): DGGITQSPKYLFRKEGQNVTLSCEQNLNHDAMYWYRQDPGQGLRLIYYSQIVNDFQKGDIAEGYSVSREKKESFPLTVTSAQKNPTAFYLCASSLRREVNTEAFFGQGTRLTVV.

J is TRBJ1-5 and V is TRBV30; 8 bases agree with TRBD1. Losses at the gene ends were 3 bases for V and 4 bases for J; bases not matched to a gene: 5. This CDR3 has 14 residues. CDR1 and CDR2 from the germline V gene are GTSNPN and SVGIG (reference sequence). The CDR3 nucleotides read TGTGCCTGGAGCGTCGGACAGGGTAATCAGCCCCAGCATTTT. Amino acids: CAWSVGQGNQPQHF. Full variable domain (outside the CDR3, taken from reference TRBV30 and TRBJ1-5): SQTIHQWPATLVQPVGSPLSLECTVEGTSNPNLYWYRQAAGRGLQLLFYSVGIGQISSEVPQNLSASRPQDRQFILSSKKLLLSDSGFYLCAWSVGQGNQPQHFGDGTRLSIL.

J is TRBJ1-3 and V is TRBV10-3; D is ambiguous. This CDR3 has 12 amino acids. Germline V gene sequence: CDR1 ENHRY, CDR2 SYGVKD. The germline V and J ends were trimmed by 9 bases and 0 bases, with 6 bases remaining between them. CDR3 protein: CAMGSSGNTIYF. DNA of the CDR3: TGTGCCATGGGAAGCTCTGGAAACACCATATATTTT.

In this sample, this clone turned up once. This chain connects TRBV6-1 to TRBJ1-3; perhaps TRBD1 as D (5 bases). The CDR3 is 14 residues long. In germline, CDR1 is MNHNS, CDR2 SASEGT. Trimming pared 7 bases from V and 0 bases from J, leaving 10 bases between. Written as DNA, the CDR3 is TGTGCCAGCACGATGGGGCTCTCTGGAAACACCATATATTTT. Its translation: CASTMGLSGNTIYF.

The V gene is TRBV27, the J gene TRBJ2-1; 11 bases are a match to TRBD2. The germline CDR1 and CDR2 sequences are MNHEY and SMNVEV (reference sequence). This CDR3 contains 19 residues. V dropped 5 bases and J dropped 4; count of bases not matched to a gene: 16. CDR3 region: CASSLGGGLTSGGYNEQFF. Here the CDR3 DNA reads TGTGCCAGCAGTCTAGGTGGGGGCCTCACTAGCGGGGGATACAATGAGCAGTTCTTC.

The genes are TRBV28 and TRBJ2-7; TRBD2 might be the D (5 bases). CDR1 and CDR2 from the germline V gene are MDHEN and SYDVKM. The germline V and J ends were trimmed by 3 bases and 2 bases, with 11 bases remaining between them. CDR3 length: 14 residues. The CDR3 here is CASSFGKVPYEQYV. CDR3 coding DNA: TGTGCCAGCAGTTTCGGGAAGGTGCCCTACGAGCAGTACGTC.

This clone was seen only once. The chain recombines TRBV5-1 with TRBJ1-4; D perhaps matches TRBD1 (6 bases). V was trimmed by 5 bases and J by 7 bases, leaving 21 bases between them. Germline loops: CDR1 SGHRS, CDR2 YFSETQ. The CDR3 spans 16 residues. CDR3 DNA: TGCGCCAGCAGATCCCACGGGCAGGGGAACGGTGAAAAACTGTTTTTT. Its protein product is CASRSHGQGNGEKLFF.

The chain is built from TRBV11-2 and TRBJ2-3; no clear D. The CDR3 covers 16 residues. CDR1 and CDR2 (germline): SGHAT, FQNNGV. Trimming stripped 1 base from V and 2 bases from J, with 13 bases between. The CDR3 spells CASSLGVSWVTDTQYF. For the CDR3, the DNA is TGTGCCAGCAGCTTAGGGGTGAGCTGGGTCACAGATACGCAGTATTTT.

The chain employs TRBV18 and TRBJ1-2; 8 bases match TRBD1. CDR1 is KGHSH and CDR2 is LQKENI in the germline V gene. The CDR3 sequence is 15 residues long. The junction had 6 bases not matched to a gene; V was cut back by 2 bases and J by 4 bases. The CDR3 region has the DNA TGTGCCAGCTCACCAGGGCCCCAGGGGGCCTATGGCTACACCTTC. It codes for CASSPGPQGAYGYTF.

The rearrangement uses TRBV5-6 and TRBJ1-3, with unresolved D. V gave up 2 bases and J gave up 1 base, with 16 bases separating them. Germline V gene data show CDR1 as SGHDT and CDR2 as YYEEEE. The CDR3 has 17 amino acids. CDR3 protein: CASSLLRLRRSGNTIYF. CDR3 DNA sequence: TGTGCCAGCAGCTTACTCAGGCTCAGGAGGTCTGGAAACACCATATATTTT.

CDR3 sequence: CASNRGFQETQYF. The CDR3 DNA reads as TGCGCCAGCAATCGTGGATTCCAAGAGACCCAGTACTTC. This chain links TRBV5-1 with TRBJ2-5, with D uncertain. V was clipped by 6 bases and J by 1 base, with 10 bases between them. Germline V gives CDR1 SGHRS, CDR2 YFSETQ. The CDR3 totals 13 residues.

This clone has more than one count but fewer than ten. CDR3: CASSSSLHPGYEQYF. The CDR3 region has the DNA TGTGCCAGCAGCTCTTCACTCCACCCAGGCTACGAGCAGTACTTC. This chain links TRBV27 with TRBJ2-7; D not resolved. With 6 bases removed from V and 3 bases from J, the gap between germline ends came to 18 bases. CDR1 is MNHEY, CDR2 SMNVEV, per germline (reference sequence). This CDR3 is 15 amino acids long.

The genes are TRBV2 and TRBJ2-2; D call uncertain. The CDR3 is 15 amino acids. Germline V gene lookup returns CDR1 SNHLY and CDR2 FYNNEI. V was shortened by 4 bases and J by 4 bases, with 13 bases between the two germline ends. For the CDR3, the DNA is TGTGCCAGCAGTGGAAGTATCAGGACCACCGGGGAGCTGTTTTTT. It specifies CASSGSIRTTGELFF.

The chain carries TRBV18 and TRBJ2-7; tentative D call: TRBD1 (6 bases). Germline assignment: CDR1 KGHSH and CDR2 LQKENI. V shed 3 bases and J shed 7 bases, with 13 bases lying between them. CDR3 size: 13 residues. Written as DNA, the CDR3 is TGTGCCAGCTCACCTGTACAGGGTGGTGAGCAGTACGTC. Its protein is CASSPVQGGEQYV.

The rearrangement uses TRBV5-4 and TRBJ1-2, with 8 bases aligning to TRBD1. The CDR3 spans 16 residues. CDR1 SGHNT and CDR2 YYREEE come from the germline V gene (reference sequence). Trimming removed 6 bases from V and 4 bases from J; junction bases left unmatched: 14. Here the CDR3 reads CASTRIGVDRGYGYTF. For the CDR3, the DNA is TGTGCCAGCACCCGCATTGGAGTTGACAGGGGCTATGGCTACACCTTC.

The chain uses TRBV6-5 and TRBJ1-1, with a possible D match to TRBD1 (6 bases). V was pared by 7 bases and J by 5 bases, with 14 bases between. Germline CDR1 is MNHEY and CDR2 is SVGAGI. This CDR3 spans 13 amino acids. Here the CDR3 reads CASNHLRGTEAFF. In nucleotides, the CDR3 is TGTGCCAGCAACCACCTAAGGGGGACTGAAGCTTTCTTT.

This chain joins TRBV9 and TRBJ2-5; the D gene is possibly TRBD2 (7 bases). The CDR3 has 15 residues. V shed 4 bases and J shed 5 bases, with 18 bases lying between them. CDR1 SGDLS and CDR2 YYNGEE come from the germline V gene. CDR3 nucleotides: TGTGCCAGCAGCCTACAAGGGGGGGCCCGGGAGACCCAGTACTTC. It translates to CASSLQGGARETQYF. The full variable domain, rest sourced from reference TRBV9 and TRBJ2-5, is DSGVTQTPKHLITATGQRVTLRCSPRSGDLSVYWYQQSLDQGLQFLIQYYNGEERAKGNILERFSAQQFPDLHSELNLSSLELGDSALYFCASSLQGGARETQYFGPGTRLLVL.

The V call is TRBV5-4, the J call TRBJ1-2; D may be TRBD1 (5 bases). Germline V gene lookup returns CDR1 SGHNT and CDR2 YYREEE (reference sequence). The ends were cut back, 0 bases at V and 1 base at J, with 10 bases in the middle. This CDR3 is built from 15 residues. DNA of the CDR3: TGTGCCAGCAGCTTGGAGCCGGGGGGTAACTATGGCTACACCTTC. Residues: CASSLEPGGNYGYTF.

The rearrangement uses TRBV30 and TRBJ1-1; possibly TRBD1 for D (5 bases). The ends were cut back, 2 bases at V and 0 bases at J, with 19 bases in the middle. The CDR3 runs 17 residues. CDR1 is GTSNPN and CDR2 is SVGIG in the germline V gene (reference sequence). In DNA, the CDR3 is TGTGCCTGGAGTCAAACGCCCTGGGAGGGGCTGAACACTGAAGCTTTCTTT. This sequence encodes CAWSQTPWEGLNTEAFF. Using reference TRBV30 and TRBJ1-1 for the parts outside the CDR3, the full variable domain is SQTIHQWPATLVQPVGSPLSLECTVEGTSNPNLYWYRQAAGRGLQLLFYSVGIGQISSEVPQNLSASRPQDRQFILSSKKLLLSDSGFYLCAWSQTPWEGLNTEAFFGQGTRLTVV.